This T cell receptor (beta chain) was captured by sequencing in a study of control samples from healthy donors and cancer patients. Clones were sequenced by immunoSEQ multiplex PCR, and TCRdb holds only the in-frame ones, with some missing. The sample lists about 130,000 clones; 85% to 95% were seen once. This CDR3 is built from 16 residues. Germline V gene lookup returns CDR1 SGHTA and CDR2 FQGNSA. Trimming stripped 1 base from V and 2 bases from J, with 11 bases between. The specimen was blood. V and J are TRBV7-2 and TRBJ2-2, with D possibly being TRBD2 (6 bases). The source of this sequence is a man between 25 and 39 years old in good health. CDR3: CASSLGGTTNTGELFF. CDR3 DNA sequence: TGTGCCAGCAGCTTAGGCGGGACGACTAACACCGGGGAGCTGTTTTTT.